This TCR beta chain was documented in a study of T cells expressing NK-cell markers. Across the study: Just one sequenced donor of eight was HCMV-seronegative, while seven were seropositive. Study-wide results and caveats: Once again these clonotypes came out on top in the CD3+CD56-NKG2C+ fraction of several donors.

Remarks on this clonotype: What it binds is not known.

Germline values: CDR1 SGHRS, CDR2 YFSETQ. The CDR3 runs 16 residues. TCRdb processed the 5' RACE reads again and assigns one entry to each CDR3 protein, with no DNA. The listing contains about 460,000 distinct CDR3 sequences. V is TRBV5-1 and J is TRBJ2-6; the TCRdb call, TRBD1, lacks DNA for checking. Material for sequencing was blood T cells: a sorted CD56 or NKG2C T cell subset, CD4+ or CD8+ T cells, or bulk PBMC T cells (not recorded which). The TCR was taken from a woman between 45 and 60 years old in good health. Here the CDR3 reads CASSEQGHSGANVLTF.